This TCR beta chain was obtained from a study of T cells in Graves' hyperthyroidism and ophthalmopathy (dated by TCRdb to between 2017 and 2020). Looking at the study overall: To identify TCR V-J signatures that set the groups apart, the researchers used a discovery cohort of 100 or so patients, made up of about 44 with Graves' ophthalmopathy and 55 to 65 with stable Graves' hyperthyroidism. According to the paper, TCR Vbeta CDR3 sequencing was carried out on over 130 peripheral blood samples, which came from under 50 ophthalmopathy, 80 or so hyperthyroidism and approximately 17 progressor patients. An independent validation cohort of 18 to 20 hyperthyroidism patients and 17 patients who later progressed to ophthalmopathy tested prospective prediction of ophthalmopathy. Thyroid tissue and blood T-cell repertoires from more than five Graves' hyperthyroidism patients were also compared in the study. The 100 discovery patients were randomly divided into training and test sets at a 7:3 ratio. After blood sampling, hyperthyroidism patients were treated with methimazole at a starting dose of 30 mg daily, and ophthalmopathy patients were treated with high-dose intravenous methylprednisolone.

Broader findings and caveats from the paper: No statistical method was used to fix the sample size in advance, and group allocation was not hidden from the investigators. Blood samples also contained most of the expanded thyroid clonotypes (frequency above 0.001), which suggests that blood repertoires may reflect thyroid immune responses. In validation, the model predicted progression to ophthalmopathy a median of approximately 6.3 months before onset, with over 55% sensitivity and just under 75% specificity. Ophthalmopathy was separated from stable hyperthyroidism by a 13 V-J signature model, with 85% to 90% sensitivity and about 81% specificity obtained in cross-validation and 80%/75% obtained in testing.

CDR1 and CDR2, per the germline V gene, are SNHLY and FYNNEI. Counted from cysteine to phenylalanine, this CDR3 has 15 amino acids. CDR3 DNA only is kept here, 45 bases in frame from base 1. V is reduced by 4 bases and J by 4 bases, leaving a spacing of 16 bases between them. The TCR beta CDR3 regions were amplified from the RNA transcripts. The TCR CDR3 was subjected to a first round of RT-PCR using the HTBI primer set and the Qiagen OneStep RT-PCR kit. Libraries were constructed in a second round of multiplex PCR, after which size selection and purification were carried out. The libraries were sequenced on an Illumina HiSeq2000 using paired-end 100 bp reads. The source study handled its data this way. SOAPnuke was used to process the raw data, removing reads that contained adapters or uncalled bases, had a mean Phred below 15, or lacked an exact match to the constant primer or identifier. COPE v1.2.5 was used to merge the high-quality paired reads, and each unique nucleotide sequence was defined as a clonotype. MiTCR v1.1 was used to align the clonotypes against IMGT TRBV, TRBD and TRBJ reference segments. Only V-J combinations with frequency above 0.0001, covering 98% to 99.2% of repertoires, were analysed. A TCS score was defined as the ratio between F50 (clonal expansion) and ExV (chaos), using BLOSUM62-based TCRdist between CDR3 peptides within each V-J. Welch's t-statistics and random forest reduced approximately 520 V-J features to 13, which were used in a naive Bayes classifier (R e1071). Thyroid-blood repertoire similarity was quantified with the Morisita-Horn index. Starting from the raw public reads, TCRdb applied fastp trimming at Q25, assembled clones with MiXCR and retained in-frame beta chains. Each entry is one CDR3 protein sequence, shown with its most common DNA and genes. The V and J calls were not made by the authors but by TCRdb's processing. This sample gives about 640,000 distinct CDR3 sequences in total; less than 45% of them show up just once. The top ten clones comprise about 7.7% of the sample.

The study excluded patients with uncontrolled infections, other autoimmune diseases, pregnancy or lactation. Diagnoses were established on the basis of clinical symptoms, serum thyroxine and TRAb, thyroid ultrasound, and orbital computed tomography. Trizol reagent was used to extract total RNA, and RNA quality was then checked on an Agilent 2100 Bioanalyzer. As concerns this clonotype: There is no known antigen for this receptor. No base qualities exist here, and no much larger clone lies one base off it.

The TCR comes from an adult man with Graves' disease, either hyperthyroidism or ophthalmopathy (not recorded which). The sample was peripheral blood or thyroid tissue (not recorded which). The chain uses TRBV2 and TRBJ1-2; the D gene is perhaps TRBD1, from 5 matching bases. Read as DNA, the sequence is TGTGCCAGCAGTGTAAACAAACAGGTTCTCTATGGCTACACCTTC. This encodes CASSVNKQVLYGYTF.